This is a list of T cell receptor beta chains from one sample in a study of blood T cell repertoires in COVID-19. TCRdb's copy holds only in-frame clones and misses some; the assay was immunoSEQ multiplex PCR. The sample consists of more than 200,000 clones, 70% to 90% of them appearing once. The sequencing sample was made of peripheral blood. These TCRs come from a woman aged 70 to 79 with active or convalescent COVID-19. CDR3s include the opening cysteine and the closing phenylalanine or tryptophan. The order of the fields is CDR3 DNA, CDR3 protein, J gene, V gene, D gene, clone size. A D gene is named only where the DNA matches it firmly. Clone size, where shown, is once, few, many, or a class for clones that have expanded.

TGTGCCAGCGGAGGCCCCTTAGCGGCTCAAGAGACCCAGTACTTC CASGGPLAAQETQYF TRBJ2-5 TRBV28 NA NA
TGTGCCAGCACGCTTACAGAGAATGAAAAACTGTTTTTT CASTLTENEKLFF TRBJ1-4 TRBV2 NA NA
TGTGCCAGCAGCCCTGGGCCGAACACTGAAGCTTTCTTT CASSPGPNTEAFF TRBJ1-1 TRBV11-2 NA NA
TGTGCCATCAGTCGGGCGGGGGAAGGCACAGATACGCAGTATTTT CAISRAGEGTDTQYF TRBJ2-3 TRBV10-3 TRBD2 NA
TGTGCCAGCAGCCACCAGGACAGACAACCTCAGCCCCAGCATTTT CASSHQDRQPQPQHF TRBJ1-5 TRBV4-2 NA few
TGCAGCGCCACGGGACAGGGGAACTATGGCTACACCTTC CSATGQGNYGYTF TRBJ1-2 TRBV29-1 TRBD1 NA
TGTGCCAGCAGCGAGGCCCGACTTGTAGGCACTGAAGCTTTCTTT CASSEARLVGTEAFF TRBJ1-1 TRBV2 NA NA
TGTGCCAGCAGTCCCAGGGGCGTAAGCACAGATACGCAGTATTTT CASSPRGVSTDTQYF TRBJ2-3 TRBV7-9 NA NA
TGCAGTATTCCTAAAGCTAATGAGCAGTTCTTC CSIPKANEQFF TRBJ2-1 TRBV20-1 NA NA
TGTGCCAGCAGTTACATTTTAGGTACAGGGGAAGGCTACACCTTC CASSYILGTGEGYTF TRBJ1-2 TRBV6-6 TRBD1 NA
TGCAGCGTTAGACTCCTGCCCAATGAGCAGTTCTTC CSVRLLPNEQFF TRBJ2-1 TRBV29-1 NA once
TGTGCCAGCAGCTTTTTTAGCGGGGGGCAATCCTACGAGCAGTACTTC CASSFFSGGQSYEQYF TRBJ2-7 TRBV7-8 TRBD2 NA
TGTGCCAGCAGTACTGGGGCTAGCGGAAACACCGGGGAGCTGTTTTTT CASSTGASGNTGELFF TRBJ2-2 TRBV28 TRBD2 few
TGTGCCAGCAGCCCAGGGGCGGCAGGGGAAGGCTACACCTTC CASSPGAAGEGYTF TRBJ1-2 TRBV7-2 NA once
TGTGCCAGCAGCTTCGACAGGGGTGGAGTAGCTTTCTTT CASSFDRGGVAFF TRBJ1-1 TRBV7-2 TRBD1 NA
TGTGCCAGCAGTCCCCTGGGACAGGGGGCGGTCGAGCAGTACTTC CASSPLGQGAVEQYF TRBJ2-7 TRBV28 TRBD1 NA
TGTGCCAGCAGCCCCACAGGGCGGGGGGAGACCCAGTACTTC CASSPTGRGETQYF TRBJ2-5 TRBV9 NA NA
TGCGCCAGCAGCTTGATGGGAGCCAACTATGGCTACACCTTC CASSLMGANYGYTF TRBJ1-2 TRBV5-1 NA NA
TGTGCCGGAGGGACGGTCACCGGGGAGCTGTTTTTT CAGGTVTGELFF TRBJ2-2 TRBV6-5 NA NA
TGTGCCAGCAGCCTTCCCAGGGGGCAGAACACTGAAGCTTTCTTT CASSLPRGQNTEAFF TRBJ1-1 TRBV7-2 TRBD1 once
TGTGCCAGCAGCCACGGGGTAGACAATGAGCAGTTCTTC CASSHGVDNEQFF TRBJ2-1 TRBV11-3 NA NA
TGTGCCTGGATAAGGGGGCGAGAAAACTATGGCTACACCTTC CAWIRGRENYGYTF TRBJ1-2 TRBV30 TRBD1 NA
TGTGCCTGGAGGGGGCGGACAGGGGTCACTGAAGCTTTCTTT CAWRGRTGVTEAFF TRBJ1-1 TRBV30 TRBD1 NA
TGTGCCAGTAAAGCCCTTGAGACAGGGGGCGCGGGGGGCTATGGCTACACCTTC CASKALETGGAGGYGYTF TRBJ1-2 TRBV19 TRBD1 NA
TGTGCCAGCAGTACAGAGGACAGGAGAGGAGCAGATACGCAGTATTTT CASSTEDRRGADTQYF TRBJ2-3 TRBV28 TRBD1 NA
TGTGCCACCAGCGGCGGGCAGGGGGCGACTAATGAAAAACTGTTTTTT CATSGGQGATNEKLFF TRBJ1-4 TRBV15 TRBD1 NA
TGTGCCAGCAGCTTGGCCGGGGACAGGGCCGGGGAGCAGTACTTC CASSLAGDRAGEQYF TRBJ2-7 TRBV5-4 TRBD1 NA
TGTGCCAGCAGCCCCGGGACACCCTCTGGAAACACCATATATTTT CASSPGTPSGNTIYF TRBJ1-3 TRBV3-1/TRBV3-2 NA few
TGTGCCAGCAGTGAGACAGGGGGTCATGTCACCGGGGAGCTGTTTTTT CASSETGGHVTGELFF TRBJ2-2 TRBV2 TRBD1 NA
TGCAGCGTTTTTTTCGGACAGGGTGAAAAACTGTTTTTT CSVFFGQGEKLFF TRBJ1-4 TRBV29-1 TRBD1 NA
TGTGCCAGCAGCGCCAGGGTCCAAGAGACCCAGTACTTC CASSARVQETQYF TRBJ2-5 TRBV5-6 NA NA
TGCGCCAGCAGCTTCTTCTTAGCGGGGGGGCTGAGCACAGATACGCAGTATTTT CASSFFLAGGLSTDTQYF TRBJ2-3 TRBV5-1 TRBD2 once
TGCGCCAGCAGTGCCTACAACAGGGGGCAAAACATTCAGTACTTC CASSAYNRGQNIQYF TRBJ2-4 TRBV10-1 TRBD1 NA
TGTGCCAGCAGCGTAGTGGGGCAGGGCCCTTGGAACACTGAAGCTTTCTTT CASSVVGQGPWNTEAFF TRBJ1-1 TRBV9 NA NA
TGTGCCAGCAGCCAAGCCGGCGGGGGAATCTATGGCTACACCTTC CASSQAGGGIYGYTF TRBJ1-2 TRBV14 NA NA
TGTGCCAGCAGTTCACAGCTAGGGGGCACAGATACGCAGTATTTT CASSSQLGGTDTQYF TRBJ2-3 TRBV27 NA NA
TGTGCCAGCAGTTCGGGACAGCTCTATGGCTACACCTTC CASSSGQLYGYTF TRBJ1-2 TRBV6-5 TRBD1 NA
TGTGCCAGCAGCTTTGGTGGGCGCCAAGAGACCCAGTACTTC CASSFGGRQETQYF TRBJ2-5 TRBV11-2 NA NA
TGCGCCAGCAGCTTGGCCCAGACTGCAGATACGCAGTATTTT CASSLAQTADTQYF TRBJ2-3 TRBV5-1 NA NA
TGTGCCAGCAGTTCTATCACAGATACGCAGTATTTT CASSSITDTQYF TRBJ2-3 TRBV12-3/TRBV12-4 NA once
TGTGCCAGCAGCTTAGAGTCCGCCGGGACTAGCACGGATGAGCAGTTCTTC CASSLESAGTSTDEQFF TRBJ2-1 TRBV7-9 TRBD2 NA
TGTGCCAGCAGCCGTGGGACTAGCTCCTACGAGCAGTACTTC CASSRGTSSYEQYF TRBJ2-7 TRBV11-2 TRBD2 once
TGTGCCAGCAGTTTTGGCAGGGTCGGCTATAATTCACCCCTCCACTTT CASSFGRVGYNSPLHF TRBJ1-6 TRBV28 NA NA
TGTGCCAGCAGCGCTCACCCGGGACAGTACACCGGGGAGCTGTTTTTT CASSAHPGQYTGELFF TRBJ2-2 TRBV9 TRBD1 NA
TGCGCCAGCAGCTCGGGACTAGCGGTGGGGTATGGAGAGACCCAGTACTTC CASSSGLAVGYGETQYF TRBJ2-5 TRBV5-1 TRBD2 few
TGCGCCAGCAGTCCTCGGGGGGCCGTTAATTACAATGAGCAGTTCTTC CASSPRGAVNYNEQFF TRBJ2-1 TRBV5-1 NA NA
TGTGCCAGCAGCTCCCCATCTGGGGGACTAGCGGCCGGGGAGCTGTTTTTT CASSSPSGGLAAGELFF TRBJ2-2 TRBV7-9 TRBD2 NA
TGTGCCAGCAGCCTCCGATCAGGGGCCTACGAGCAGTACTTC CASSLRSGAYEQYF TRBJ2-7 TRBV11-3 NA NA
TGTGCCAGCAGCGCCCCGGGTAGCGGGAACAACGAGCAGTACTTC CASSAPGSGNNEQYF TRBJ2-7 TRBV9 TRBD2 NA
TGTGCCAGCACGGATGTAGGACTAGCCGAGCAGTTCTTC CASTDVGLAEQFF TRBJ2-1 TRBV28 TRBD2 NA
TGTGCCAGCAGCCCGCGATCCGGTGAGGGTCAGCCCCAGCATTTT CASSPRSGEGQPQHF TRBJ1-5 TRBV3-1/TRBV3-2 NA NA
TGTGCCAGCAGGGCGGGGGGGGACTATGGCTACACCTTC CASRAGGDYGYTF TRBJ1-2 TRBV2 NA NA
TGTGCCAGTAGCCCCGGGAGGCCCCTATCCAATGGGCAGTACTTC CASSPGRPLSNGQYF TRBJ2-7 TRBV19 TRBD2 once
TGTGCCAGCAGCTTATTCGTCGGGGACTCCTACGAGCAGTACTTC CASSLFVGDSYEQYF TRBJ2-7 TRBV7-2 NA NA
TGTGCCAGCAGCTTGGGTGGGTACGCGGGCGGTGAAAAACTGTTTTTT CASSLGGYAGGEKLFF TRBJ1-4 TRBV5-5 NA NA